The 32 T cell receptor beta chains below all came from one sample that was sequenced in a study of early T cells in non-severe SARS-CoV-2 infection. MiXCR was run by TCRdb on the 5' RACE reads, yielding one entry per CDR3 protein. This table has 35,000 to 45,000 distinct CDR3 sequences, 3.9% appearing once. Sequencing was performed on whole blood. The receptors derive from an adult who was a healthcare worker with PCR-confirmed SARS-CoV-2 infection or an uninfected control (not recorded which).

At least ten counts were recorded for this clonotype. The chain carries TRBV4-3 and TRBJ1-2, with TRBD1 identical over 9 bases. The CDR3 is made up of 15 amino acids. Trimming at V came to 0 bases and at J to 3 bases, leaving 2 bases not matched to a gene. Per the germline V gene, CDR1 is LGHNA and CDR2 is YSLEER. CDR3 nucleotides: TGCGCCAGCAGCCAAGACCGGACAGGGGACTATGGCTACACCTTC. This encodes CASSQDRTGDYGYTF.

The genes are TRBV7-6 and TRBJ2-5; D is perhaps TRBD2 (6 bases). The germline gives CDR1 SGHVS, CDR2 FNYEAQ. The CDR3 loop spans 13 amino acids. Between the trimmed V and J ends, which lost 5 bases and 5 bases, there was a span of 12 bases. The CDR3 protein is CASSLTSFETQYF. The CDR3 nucleotides are TGTGCCAGCAGCCTGACTAGTTTTGAGACCCAGTACTTC.

This clonotype was observed at least ten times. The chain uses TRBV6-1 and TRBJ2-2; the D is unclear. The CDR3 loop spans 14 amino acids. From germline, CDR1 is MNHNS and CDR2 SASEGT. V dropped 7 bases and J dropped 2 bases, with 11 bases sitting between them. The CDR3 DNA reads TGTGCCAGCATCCATTTGTATAACACCGGGGAGCTGTTTTTT. This encodes CASIHLYNTGELFF.

This clonotype showed up just a few times. Because it lacks the conserved phenylalanine or tryptophan at the end, this CDR3 is likely a read error. The rearrangement uses TRBV24-1 and TRBJ1-5; the D gene is possibly TRBD1 (5 bases). This CDR3 is 14 amino acids long. Trimming removed 9 bases from V and 4 bases from J, with 15 bases in between. Germline V gene sequence: CDR1 KGHDR, CDR2 SFDVKD. The CDR3 DNA is TGTGCCACCGCTCCTACGGGGGAAAATCAGCCCCAGCATTCT. Translating gives CATAPTGENQPQHS.

Many counts were recorded for this clonotype. The rearrangement uses TRBV28 and TRBJ1-1; no clear D. CDR3 length: 14 amino acids. V was pared by 5 bases and J by 10 bases, with 20 bases between. Per germline, CDR1 MDHEN and CDR2 SYDVKM. The CDR3 sequence is CASSLRATGGRAFF. The CDR3 bases are TGTGCCAGCAGTCTTAGAGCCACGGGCGGAAGAGCTTTCTTT. The full variable domain, completed using reference TRBV28 and TRBJ1-1, is DVKVTQSSRYLVKRTGEKVFLECVQDMDHENMFWYRQDPGLGLRLIYFSYDVKMKEKGDIPEGYSVSREKKERFSLILESASTNQTSMYLCASSLRATGGRAFFGQGTRLTVV.

In its sample, this clonotype was seen many times. The CDR3 DNA sequence: TGTGCCAGCCGACTACTGGGGGAGGGCCTTGGGGCAGATACGCAGTATTTT. This sequence encodes CASRLLGEGLGADTQYF. The V call is TRBV6-6, the J call TRBJ2-3; TRBD2 matches 7 bases. This CDR3 contains 17 residues. V trimming: 8 bases; J trimming: 4 bases; junction bases outside the gene matches: 18. Germline CDR1 and CDR2: MNHNY and SVGAGI (reference sequence).

This clonotype was seen only a few times. V and J are TRBV14 and TRBJ2-1; 8 bases map to TRBD2. J was trimmed by 6 bases and V by 1 base; bases with no gene match: 11. The germline V gene has CDR1 SGHDN and CDR2 FVKESK. There are 17 residues in the CDR3. CDR3: CASSQVLFGRASNEQFF. CDR3 sequence (DNA): TGTGCCAGCAGCCAAGTATTATTCGGGAGGGCCTCCAATGAGCAGTTCTTC.

In this sample, this clonotype turned up many times. The CDR3 DNA is TGTGCCAGCAGCCCAAGGGACAGTCCTAGCACAGATACGCAGTATTTT. Amino acid sequence: CASSPRDSPSTDTQYF. The V gene is TRBV7-9, the J gene TRBJ2-3; 7 bases match TRBD1. The CDR3 contains 16 residues. V lost 5 bases, J lost 0 bases, and 8 bases stayed unmatched. The germline gives CDR1 SEHNR, CDR2 FQNEAQ (reference sequence).

This clonotype was counted at least ten times. V is TRBV28 and J is TRBJ1-4; the match to TRBD1 covers 9 bases. The V segment lost 6 bases and the J segment 8 bases; nucleotides outside the gene matches: 10. CDR1 is MDHEN and CDR2 is SYDVKM in the germline V gene. The CDR3 totals 15 residues. CDR3 DNA sequence: TGTGCCAGCAGACCAGGGACAGGGAAGAACGAAAAACTGTTTTTT. Translating it yields CASRPGTGKNEKLFF.

This clonotype was picked up many times. This rearrangement joins TRBV29-1 to TRBJ1-1; D is uncertain. The CDR3 totals 13 residues. From germline, CDR1 is SQVTM and CDR2 ANQGSEA. Trimming pared 6 bases from V and 1 base from J, leaving 12 bases between. Here the CDR3 reads CSVYVTPNTEAFF. The CDR3 DNA reads as TGCAGCGTCTACGTGACCCCGAACACTGAAGCTTTCTTT.

This clonotype was counted ten times or more. The J gene is TRBJ1-1, the V gene TRBV5-1; possibly TRBD1 for D (5 bases). The germline gives CDR1 SGHRS, CDR2 YFSETQ. Trimming took off 4 bases at V and 5 bases at J, with 12 bases between the two ends. CDR3 length: 13 residues. CDR3: CASSTLGGTEAFF. The CDR3 DNA sequence: TGCGCCAGCAGCACGCTGGGGGGAACTGAAGCTTTCTTT. Full variable domain (remainder filled in from reference TRBV5-1 and TRBJ1-1): KAGVTQTPRYLIKTRGQQVTLSCSPISGHRSVSWYQQTPGQGLQFLFEYFSETQRNKGNFPGRFSGRQFSNSRSEMNVSTLELGDSALYLCASSTLGGTEAFFGQGTRLTVV.

At least ten counts were recorded for this clonotype. The rearrangement links TRBV6-6 to TRBJ1-2; D may be TRBD1 (5 bases). Germline loops: CDR1 MNHNY, CDR2 SVGAGI (reference sequence). V shed 2 bases and J shed 8 bases, with 24 bases lying between them. There are 17 residues in the CDR3. CDR3 region: CASSYPPTLTGAAGYTF. In nucleotides, the CDR3 is TGTGCCAGCAGTTACCCGCCAACACTCACAGGAGCGGCCGGCTACACCTTC.

This clonotype occurred many times. The chain uses TRBV7-8 and TRBJ2-7, with D possibly TRBD1 on 6 matching bases. CDR1 SGHVS and CDR2 FQNEAQ come from the germline V gene. V lost 1 base and J lost 6, with 13 bases in between. The CDR3 length is 14 residues. CDR3 protein: CASSLGRGGGEQYF. The DNA of the CDR3 is TGTGCCAGCAGCTTAGGGCGTGGGGGCGGCGAGCAGTACTTC.

This clonotype was counted many times. The V gene is TRBV6-6, the J gene TRBJ2-3, with 10 bases fitting TRBD2. In germline, CDR1 is MNHNY, CDR2 SVGAGI (reference sequence). This CDR3 is 20 amino acids long. J gave up 5 bases and V 1 base, and 18 bases lay outside the gene matches. The CDR3, as DNA: TGTGCCAGCAGTTACTGGAGGGAACGAGATCCGGGACTAGCGAAAGATACGCAGTATTTT. It translates to CASSYWRERDPGLAKDTQYF.

This CDR3 reads CSVGHRDNYEQYF. Written as DNA, the CDR3 is TGCAGCGTTGGGCACCGGGACAACTACGAGCAGTACTTC. The chain recombines TRBV29-1 with TRBJ2-7; maybe TRBD1 (6 bases). CDR1 is SQVTM, CDR2 ANQGSEA, per germline. Trimming left V 4 bases short and J 3 bases short, with 13 bases between. This CDR3 region has 13 residues.

There are many counts of this clonotype. The chain combines TRBV3-1 with TRBJ1-6; 10 bases align to TRBD1. The CDR3 is made up of 16 amino acids. Germline lookup yields CDR1 LGHDT and CDR2 YNNKEL (reference sequence). The J segment lost 7 bases and the V segment lost 3 bases, leaving 6 bases of the junction unmatched. CDR3 sequence reads: CASSHLRTGGNSPLHF. CDR3 in DNA: TGTGCCAGCAGCCACCTCCGGACAGGGGGGAATTCACCCCTCCACTTT. Full variable domain (rest looked up from reference TRBV3-1 and TRBJ1-6): DTAVSQTPKYLVTQMGNDKSIKCEQNLGHDTMYWYKQDSKKFLKIMFSYNNKELIINETVPNRFSPKSPDKAHLNLHINSLELGDSAVYFCASSHLRTGGNSPLHFGNGTRLTVT.

Ten or more counts support this clonotype. This chain joins TRBV6-2 or TRBV6-3 and TRBJ1-5; 7 bases fit TRBD1. V was clipped by 0 bases and J by 0 bases; unmatched bases: 11. Germline V gene data show CDR1 as MNHEY and CDR2 as SVGEGT. The CDR3 loop spans 19 amino acids. The CDR3 spells CASSYSMSGDRHSNQPQHF. CDR3 DNA sequence: TGTGCCAGCAGTTACTCCATGAGCGGGGACAGACATAGCAATCAGCCCCAGCATTTT.

This clonotype appeared many times. The chain is built from TRBV5-1 and TRBJ2-3; possibly TRBD2 for D (5 bases). V dropped 4 bases and J dropped 5 bases, with 8 bases sitting between them. CDR3 size: 12 residues. Germline CDR1 SGHRS, CDR2 YFSETQ. The CDR3 sequence: CASSTGLDTQYF. The CDR3 region has the DNA TGCGCCAGCAGCACTGGACTAGATACGCAGTATTTT.

This clonotype was found a few times. This chain connects TRBV24-1 to TRBJ2-3, with a weak D call TRBD2 (5 bases). Deletions cut 4 bases from V and 5 bases from J, with 18 bases between. The CDR3 runs 16 residues. Germline assignment: CDR1 KGHDR and CDR2 SFDVKD. The CDR3 coding sequence is TGTGCCACCAGTGACACCCGAGGAGGAGGCCAAGATACGCAGTATTTT. Protein: CATSDTRGGGQDTQYF.

This clonotype has only a few counts. V gene TRBV12-3 or TRBV12-4 combines with J gene TRBJ2-1; the D gene is possibly TRBD1 (5 bases). The CDR3 has 15 residues. V was shortened by 4 bases and J by 0 bases, with 10 bases between the two germline ends. CDR3 region: CASSSYRSSYNEQFF. The DNA for the CDR3 is TGTGCCAGCAGTTCTTACAGGAGCTCCTACAATGAGCAGTTCTTC.

This clonotype was detected ten times or more. This chain connects TRBV19 to TRBJ2-1, with 8 bases identical to TRBD2. Germline V lookup: CDR1 LNHDA, CDR2 SQIVND (reference sequence). CDR3 length: 15 residues. After removal of 5 bases from V and 4 bases from J, the junction contained 7 bases not matched to a gene. The CDR3 DNA reads as TGTGCCAGTAGTTGGGCGGGAGGCGGTTACAATGAGCAGTTCTTC. This sequence encodes CASSWAGGGYNEQFF.

This clonotype was seen ten or more times. The J gene is TRBJ2-2, the V gene TRBV5-6; TRBD1 aligns across 8 bases. The CDR3 length is 17 residues. The trim removed 1 base at V and 3 bases at J, leaving 8 bases unmatched. CDR1 SGHDT and CDR2 YYEEEE come from the germline V gene. The CDR3 sequence is CASSLPQGEIDTGELFF. As DNA, the CDR3 is TGTGCCAGCAGCTTGCCACAGGGGGAAATCGACACCGGGGAGCTGTTTTTT.

The chain couples TRBV19 to TRBJ1-2; no clear D gene. Deletions cut 10 bases from V and 7 bases from J, with 16 bases between. CDR1 LNHDA and CDR2 SQIVND come from the germline V gene (reference sequence). CDR3 size: 12 residues. In nucleotides, the CDR3 is TGTGCCATCAGTTCCGGCGGCTTTGGCTACACCTTC. It specifies CAISSGGFGYTF.

This clonotype was seen repeatedly, ten times or more. J is TRBJ2-7 and V is TRBV2; tentatively, D is TRBD2 (5 bases). CDR1 is SNHLY and CDR2 is FYNNEI in the germline V gene. The CDR3 is 13 residues long. The V end lost 0 bases, the J end lost 6 bases, and 9 bases lay between the germline ends. The DNA of the CDR3 is TGTGCCAGCAGTGAAGCCGCAGGAGGCGAGCAGTACGTC. This encodes CASSEAAGGEQYV.

This clonotype showed up many times. The J gene is TRBJ2-3, the V gene TRBV20-1; the D gene is possibly TRBD1 (5 bases). Germline CDR1 DFQATT, CDR2 SNEGSKA (reference sequence). This CDR3 contains 17 residues. The V gene lost 1 base and the J gene lost 6 bases, with 23 bases spanning the gap. CDR3 region: CSARGPNTRNRFDTQYF. DNA of the CDR3: TGCAGTGCTAGAGGCCCAAATACACGAAACAGGTTTGATACGCAGTATTTT.

In its sample, this clonotype was seen many times. The J gene is TRBJ2-7, the V gene TRBV29-1; D assignment may be TRBD1 or TRBD2 (6 bases each). The CDR3 contains 14 residues. The germline gives CDR1 SQVTM, CDR2 ANQGSEA. Trimming pared 5 bases from V and 0 bases from J, leaving 14 bases between. This CDR3 is CSVLGGRSSYEQYF. The CDR3 DNA is TGCAGCGTTTTGGGGGGCAGAAGCTCCTACGAGCAGTACTTC.

This clonotype was counted between two and nine times. The J gene is TRBJ1-1, the V gene TRBV29-1, with D uncertain. This CDR3 is built from 12 residues. Germline loops: CDR1 SQVTM, CDR2 ANQGSEA. Trimming took off 6 bases at V and 0 bases at J, with 8 bases between the two ends. CDR3 in amino acids: CSVFSVNTEAFF. The CDR3 DNA reads TGCAGCGTATTTTCTGTGAACACTGAAGCTTTCTTT.

This clonotype was seen ten or more times. J is TRBJ2-2 and V is TRBV21-1; TRBD2, the table's D call, was not compared with the DNA. TRBV21-1 is flagged as a pseudogene. The length of the CDR3 is 17 residues. The CDR3 region has the DNA TGTGCCAGCAGCAAAGCGCGAAGGGCAGGACTTACCGGGGAGCTGTTTTTT. It encodes CASSKARRAGLTGELFF.

The V and J genes are TRBV9 and TRBJ2-2; perhaps D is TRBD1 or TRBD2 (5 bases each). Trimming pared 0 bases from V and 9 bases from J, leaving 15 bases between. This CDR3 spans 15 amino acids. The germline gives CDR1 SGDLS, CDR2 YYNGEE. CDR3 region: CASSVAPGTGRELFF. The CDR3 DNA is TGTGCCAGCAGCGTAGCTCCAGGGACGGGACGGGAGCTGTTTTTT. Full variable domain (rest looked up from reference TRBV9 and TRBJ2-2): DSGVTQTPKHLITATGQRVTLRCSPRSGDLSVYWYQQSLDQGLQFLIQYYNGEERAKGNILERFSAQQFPDLHSELNLSSLELGDSALYFCASSVAPGTGRELFFGEGSRLTVL.

The chain uses TRBV6-2 or TRBV6-3 and TRBJ2-3; no definite D call. CDR1 is MNHEY and CDR2 is SVGEGT in the germline V gene. The V and J ends lost 6 bases and 8 bases respectively, with 15 bases between them. The CDR3 runs to 13 residues. The CDR3 loop reads CASSPPDLGTQYF. The CDR3 nucleotides read TGTGCCAGCAGCCCACCCGACTTGGGTACGCAGTATTTT.

In this sample, this clonotype turned up many times. V and J are TRBV7-8 and TRBJ1-5; D unresolved. This CDR3 contains 12 residues. Germline V CDR1 and CDR2: SGHVS, FQNEAQ. Trimming took off 6 bases at V and 9 bases at J, with 12 bases between the two ends. The CDR3 here is CASSKSTAPQHF. CDR3 bases: TGTGCCAGCAGTAAATCGACGGCGCCCCAGCATTTT. Together with reference TRBV7-8 and TRBJ1-5, the CDR3 gives the full variable domain: GAGVSQSPRYKVAKRGQDVALRCDPISGHVSLFWYQQALGQGPEFLTYFQNEAQLDKSGLPSDRFFAERPEGSVSTLKIQRTQQEDSAVYLCASSKSTAPQHFGDGTRLSIL.

This clonotype is medium-sized in the sample. The chain links TRBV15 to TRBJ1-1, with a possible D match to TRBD1 (5 bases). V was clipped by 1 base and J by 6 bases, with 12 bases between them. The CDR3 length is 14 residues. Germline CDR1 LNHNV, CDR2 YYDKDF (reference sequence). The CDR3: CATSRVGGLAEAFF. The CDR3 DNA reads as TGTGCCACCAGCAGAGTGGGGGGTTTAGCTGAAGCTTTCTTT.